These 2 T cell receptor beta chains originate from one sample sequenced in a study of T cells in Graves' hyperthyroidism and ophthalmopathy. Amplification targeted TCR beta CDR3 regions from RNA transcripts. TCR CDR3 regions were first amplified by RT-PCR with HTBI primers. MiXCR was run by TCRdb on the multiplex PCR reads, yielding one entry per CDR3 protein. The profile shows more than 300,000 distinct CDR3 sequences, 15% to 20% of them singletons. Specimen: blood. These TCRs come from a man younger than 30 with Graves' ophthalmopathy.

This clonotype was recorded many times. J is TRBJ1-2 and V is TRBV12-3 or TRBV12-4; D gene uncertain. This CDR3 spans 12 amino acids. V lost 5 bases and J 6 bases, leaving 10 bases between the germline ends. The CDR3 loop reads CASSPAQNGYTF. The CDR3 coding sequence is TGTGCCAGCAGTCCCGCCCAGAATGGCTACACCTTC.

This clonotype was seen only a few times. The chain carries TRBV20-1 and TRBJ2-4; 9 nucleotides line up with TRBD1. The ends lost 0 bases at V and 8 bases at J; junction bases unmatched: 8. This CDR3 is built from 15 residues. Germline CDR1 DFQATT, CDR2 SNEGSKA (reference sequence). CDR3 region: CSARDPGQGGYIQYF. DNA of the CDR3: TGCAGTGCTAGAGATCCGGGACAGGGTGGATACATTCAGTACTTC.